This T cell receptor beta chain was profiled in a study of T cell responses to AZD1222 COVID-19 vaccine. Study results and caveats: Vaccine-related CD4 TCRs covered spike, predominating at 160-218 and 743-854.

V lost 0 bases, J lost 3 bases, and 3 bases stayed unmatched. The CDR3 has 15 amino acids. The germline V gene has CDR1 WSHSY and CDR2 SAAADI. Notes on this clone: Its antigen is currently unknown.

Sequenced by immunoSEQ multiplex PCR; TCRdb stores in-frame clones only, minus some. Found here are approximately 120,000 clones, 80% to 90% of them singletons; the top ten hold more than 9.5%. Sample: peripheral blood, taken on day 0 of MenACWY control vaccination. The chain couples TRBV10-2 to TRBJ2-5; the match to TRBD1 covers 8 bases. The sequence came from an adult in good health. Here the CDR3 DNA reads TGCGCCAGCAGTGAGTCGTGGACAGGGAAAGAGACCCAGTACTTC. Protein: CASSESWTGKETQYF.